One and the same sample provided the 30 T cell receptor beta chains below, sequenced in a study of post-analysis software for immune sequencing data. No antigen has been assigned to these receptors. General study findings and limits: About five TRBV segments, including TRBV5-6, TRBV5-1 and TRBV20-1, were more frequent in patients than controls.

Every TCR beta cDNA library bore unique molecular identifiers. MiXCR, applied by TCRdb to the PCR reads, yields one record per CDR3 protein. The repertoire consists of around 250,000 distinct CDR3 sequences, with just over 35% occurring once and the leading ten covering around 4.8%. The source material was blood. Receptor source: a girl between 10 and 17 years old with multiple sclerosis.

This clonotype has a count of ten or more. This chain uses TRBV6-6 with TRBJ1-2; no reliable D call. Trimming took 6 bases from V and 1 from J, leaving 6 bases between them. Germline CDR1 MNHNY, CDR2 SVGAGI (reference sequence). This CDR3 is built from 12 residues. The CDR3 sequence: CASRRVNYGYTF. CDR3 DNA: TGTGCCAGCAGACGGGTTAACTATGGCTACACCTTC.

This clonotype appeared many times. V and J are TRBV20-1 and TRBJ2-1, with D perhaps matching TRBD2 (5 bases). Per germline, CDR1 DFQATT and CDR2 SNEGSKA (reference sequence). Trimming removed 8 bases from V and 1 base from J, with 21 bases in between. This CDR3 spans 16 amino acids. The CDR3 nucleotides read TGCAGTCGGAAGAGTAGCGTCTTGGGATCCTACAATGAGCAGTTCTTC. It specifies CSRKSSVLGSYNEQFF.

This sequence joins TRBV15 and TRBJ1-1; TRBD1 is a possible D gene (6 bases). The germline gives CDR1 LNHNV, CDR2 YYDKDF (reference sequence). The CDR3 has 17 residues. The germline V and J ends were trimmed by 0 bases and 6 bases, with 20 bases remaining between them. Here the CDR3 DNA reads TGTGCCACCAGCAGAGACCTACCTCAACAGGGATTCGCTGAAGCTTTCTTT. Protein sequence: CATSRDLPQQGFAEAFF.

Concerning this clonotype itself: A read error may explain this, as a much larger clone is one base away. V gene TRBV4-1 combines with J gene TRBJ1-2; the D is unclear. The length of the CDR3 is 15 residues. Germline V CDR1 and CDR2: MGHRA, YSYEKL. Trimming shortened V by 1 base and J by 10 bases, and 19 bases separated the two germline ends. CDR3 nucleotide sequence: TGCGCCAGCAGCCAAGTGGGGTTCAATAGTGGTGTCTACACCTTC. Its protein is CASSQVGFNSGVYTF.

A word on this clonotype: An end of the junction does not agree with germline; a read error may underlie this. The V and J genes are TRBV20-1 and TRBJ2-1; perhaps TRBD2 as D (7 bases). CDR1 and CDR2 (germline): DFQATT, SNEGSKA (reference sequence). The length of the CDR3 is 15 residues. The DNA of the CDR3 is TGCAGTGCTAGGAGGGGGGGGGCTCACTACAATGAGCGGTTCTTC. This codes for CSARRGGAHYNERFF.

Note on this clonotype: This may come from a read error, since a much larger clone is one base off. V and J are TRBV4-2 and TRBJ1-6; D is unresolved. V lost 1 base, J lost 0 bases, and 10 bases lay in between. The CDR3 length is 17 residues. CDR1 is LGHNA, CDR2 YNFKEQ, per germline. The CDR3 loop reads CASSQGRSSSYNSPLHF. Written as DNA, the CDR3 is TGTGCCAGCAGCCAAGGGAGGTCGAGCTCCTATAATTCACCCCTCCACTTT.

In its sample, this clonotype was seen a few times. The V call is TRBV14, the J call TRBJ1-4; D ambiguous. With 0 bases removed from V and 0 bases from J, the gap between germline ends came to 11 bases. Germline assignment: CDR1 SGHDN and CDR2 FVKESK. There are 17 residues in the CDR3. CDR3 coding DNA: TGTGCCAGCAGCCAAGATTACTACCCTGCAACTAATGAAAAACTGTTTTTT. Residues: CASSQDYYPATNEKLFF.

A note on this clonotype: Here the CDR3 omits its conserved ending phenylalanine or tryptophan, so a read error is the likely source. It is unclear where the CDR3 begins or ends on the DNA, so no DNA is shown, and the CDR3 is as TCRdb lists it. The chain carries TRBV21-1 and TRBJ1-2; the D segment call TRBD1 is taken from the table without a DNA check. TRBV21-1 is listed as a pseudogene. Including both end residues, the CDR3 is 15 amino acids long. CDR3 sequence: CASSTSQGRPIWLHL.

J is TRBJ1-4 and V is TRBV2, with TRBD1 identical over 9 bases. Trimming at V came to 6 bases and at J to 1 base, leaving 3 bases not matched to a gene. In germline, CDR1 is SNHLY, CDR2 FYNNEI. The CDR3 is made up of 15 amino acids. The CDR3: CASRRTGETNEKLFF. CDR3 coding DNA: TGTGCCAGCAGGCGGACAGGGGAAACTAATGAAAAACTGTTTTTT. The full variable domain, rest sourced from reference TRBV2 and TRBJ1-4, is EPEVTQTPSHQVTQMGQEVILRCVPISNHLYFYWYRQILGQKVEFLVSFYNNEISEKSEIFDDQFSVERPDGSNFTLKIRSTKLEDSAMYFCASRRTGETNEKLFFGSGTQLSVL.

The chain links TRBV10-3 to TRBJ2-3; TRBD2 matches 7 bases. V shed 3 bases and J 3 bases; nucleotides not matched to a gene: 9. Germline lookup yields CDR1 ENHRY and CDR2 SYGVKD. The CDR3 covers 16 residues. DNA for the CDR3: TGTGCCATCAGTGATATGCGGGAGTCGGGGACAGATACGCAGTATTTT. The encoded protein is CAISDMRESGTDTQYF.

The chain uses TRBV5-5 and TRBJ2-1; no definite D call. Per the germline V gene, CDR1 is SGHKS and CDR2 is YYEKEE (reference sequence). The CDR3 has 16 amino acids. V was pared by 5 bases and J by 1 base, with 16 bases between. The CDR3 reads CASSSQWGISYNEQFF. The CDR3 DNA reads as TGTGCCAGCAGTTCCCAATGGGGTATATCCTACAATGAGCAGTTCTTC.

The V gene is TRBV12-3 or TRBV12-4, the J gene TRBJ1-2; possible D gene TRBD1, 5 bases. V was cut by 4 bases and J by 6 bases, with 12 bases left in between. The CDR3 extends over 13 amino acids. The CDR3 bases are TGTGCCAGCAGTTGGGGGACCCAGGATGGCTACACCTTC. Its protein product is CASSWGTQDGYTF.

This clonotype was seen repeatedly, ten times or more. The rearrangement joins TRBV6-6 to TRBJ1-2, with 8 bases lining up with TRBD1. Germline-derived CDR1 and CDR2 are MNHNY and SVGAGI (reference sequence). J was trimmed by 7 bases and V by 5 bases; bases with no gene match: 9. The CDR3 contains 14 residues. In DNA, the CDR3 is TGTGCCAGCAGTAACCGACAGGGGTTACGTGGCTACACCTTC. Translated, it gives CASSNRQGLRGYTF.

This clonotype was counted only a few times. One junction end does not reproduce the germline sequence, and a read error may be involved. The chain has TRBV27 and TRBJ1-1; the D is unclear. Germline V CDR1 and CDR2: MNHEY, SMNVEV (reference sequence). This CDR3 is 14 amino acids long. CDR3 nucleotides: TGTGCCAGCAGTTACAGCAACATGAACACTGGAGCTTTCTTT. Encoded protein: CASSYSNMNTGAFF.

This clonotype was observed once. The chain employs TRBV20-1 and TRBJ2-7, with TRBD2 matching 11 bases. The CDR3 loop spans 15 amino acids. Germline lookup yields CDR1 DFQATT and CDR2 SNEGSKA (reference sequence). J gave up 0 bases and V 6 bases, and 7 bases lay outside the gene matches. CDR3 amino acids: CSARKLAGDSYEQYF. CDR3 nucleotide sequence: TGCAGTGCGCGGAAACTAGCGGGAGACTCCTACGAGCAGTACTTC.

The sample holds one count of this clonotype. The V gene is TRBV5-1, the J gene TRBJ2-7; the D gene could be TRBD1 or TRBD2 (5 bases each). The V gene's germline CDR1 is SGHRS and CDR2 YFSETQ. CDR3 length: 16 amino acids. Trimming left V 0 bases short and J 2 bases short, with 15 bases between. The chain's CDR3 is CASSLASGQSTYEQYF. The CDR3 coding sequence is TGCGCCAGCAGCTTGGCTTCGGGGCAGAGTACCTACGAGCAGTACTTC.

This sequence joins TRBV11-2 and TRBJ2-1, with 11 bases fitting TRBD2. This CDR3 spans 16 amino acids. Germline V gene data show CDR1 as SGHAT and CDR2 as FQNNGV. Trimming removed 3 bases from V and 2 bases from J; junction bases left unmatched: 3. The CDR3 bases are TGTGCCAGCAGCTTTAGCGGGGGGGCCGCCTACAATGAGCAGTTCTTC. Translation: CASSFSGGAAYNEQFF.

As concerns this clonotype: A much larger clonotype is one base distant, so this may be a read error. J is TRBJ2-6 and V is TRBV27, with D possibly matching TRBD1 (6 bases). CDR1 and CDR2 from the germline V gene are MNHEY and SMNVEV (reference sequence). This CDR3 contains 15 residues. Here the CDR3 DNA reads TGTGTCAGCAGGGGATCAGCTTCTGGGGCCAACGTCCTGACTTTC. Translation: CVSRGSASGANVLTF.

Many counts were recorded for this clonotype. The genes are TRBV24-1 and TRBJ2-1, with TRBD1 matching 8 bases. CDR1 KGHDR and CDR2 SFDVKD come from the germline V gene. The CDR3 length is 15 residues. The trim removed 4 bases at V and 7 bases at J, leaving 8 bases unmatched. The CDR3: CATSDRDRLKNEQFF. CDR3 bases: TGTGCCACCAGTGACCGGGACAGGTTAAAGAATGAGCAGTTCTTC.

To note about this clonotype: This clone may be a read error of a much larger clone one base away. The CDR3 loop is CASSFGFHNEQFF. DNA of the CDR3: TGTGCCAGCAGCTTCGGGTTCCACAATGAGCAGTTCTTC. The chain employs TRBV14 and TRBJ2-1; no definite D call. V lost 5 bases and J 5 bases, leaving 10 bases between the germline ends. The CDR3 runs to 13 residues. In germline, CDR1 is SGHDN, CDR2 FVKESK.

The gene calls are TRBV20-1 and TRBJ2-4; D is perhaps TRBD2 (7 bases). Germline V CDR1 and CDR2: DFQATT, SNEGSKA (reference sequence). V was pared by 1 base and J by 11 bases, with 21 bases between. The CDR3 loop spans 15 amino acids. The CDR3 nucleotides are TGCAGTGCTAGAGCAACTGCAGGGGAGGGGGAATTTCAGTACTTC. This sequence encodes CSARATAGEGEFQYF.

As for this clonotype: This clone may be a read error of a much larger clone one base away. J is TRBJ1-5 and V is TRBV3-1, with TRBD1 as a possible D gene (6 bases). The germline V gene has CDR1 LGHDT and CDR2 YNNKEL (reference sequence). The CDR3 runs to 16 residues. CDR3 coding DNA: TGTGCCCGCAGCCAAGACCCCGACAGGCATAATCAGCCCCAGCATTTT. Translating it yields CARSQDPDRHNQPQHF.

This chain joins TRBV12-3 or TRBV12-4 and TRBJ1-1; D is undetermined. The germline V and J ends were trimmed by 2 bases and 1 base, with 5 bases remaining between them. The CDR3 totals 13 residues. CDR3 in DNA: TGTGCCAGCAGTTTACTGGAGAACACTGAAGCTTTCTTT. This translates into CASSLLENTEAFF.

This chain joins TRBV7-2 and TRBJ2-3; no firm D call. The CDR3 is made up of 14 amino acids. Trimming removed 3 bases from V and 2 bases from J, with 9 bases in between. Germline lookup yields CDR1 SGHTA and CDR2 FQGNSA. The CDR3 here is CASSFFGITDTQYF. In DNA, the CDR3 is TGTGCCAGCAGCTTCTTTGGTATCACAGATACGCAGTATTTT.

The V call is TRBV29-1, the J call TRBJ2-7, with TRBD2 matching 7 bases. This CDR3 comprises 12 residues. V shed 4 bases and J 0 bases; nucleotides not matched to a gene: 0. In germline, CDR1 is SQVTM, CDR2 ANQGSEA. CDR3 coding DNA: TGCAGCGTTGGGGGGGGCTCCTACGAGCAGTACTTC. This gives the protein CSVGGGSYEQYF.

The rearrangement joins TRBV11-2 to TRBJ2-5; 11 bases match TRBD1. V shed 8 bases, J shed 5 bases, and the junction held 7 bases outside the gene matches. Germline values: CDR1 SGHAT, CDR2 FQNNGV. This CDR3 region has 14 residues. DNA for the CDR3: TGTGCCAGCGGCTGGGACAGGGGGACGGAGACCCAGTACTTC. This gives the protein CASGWDRGTETQYF.

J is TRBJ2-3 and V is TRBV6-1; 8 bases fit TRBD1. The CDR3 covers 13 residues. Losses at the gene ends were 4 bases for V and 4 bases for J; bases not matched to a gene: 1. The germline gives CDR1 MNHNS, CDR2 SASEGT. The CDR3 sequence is CASSADRADTQYF. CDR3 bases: TGTGCCAGCAGTGCGGACAGGGCAGATACGCAGTATTTT.

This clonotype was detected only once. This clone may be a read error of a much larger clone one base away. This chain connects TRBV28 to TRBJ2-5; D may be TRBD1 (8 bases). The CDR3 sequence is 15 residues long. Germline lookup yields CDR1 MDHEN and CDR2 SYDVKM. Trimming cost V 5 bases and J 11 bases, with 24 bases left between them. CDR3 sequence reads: CASSPDRGGSNEQYF. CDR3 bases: TGTGCCAGCAGTCCCGACAGGGGAGGGTCAAATGAGCAGTACTTC.

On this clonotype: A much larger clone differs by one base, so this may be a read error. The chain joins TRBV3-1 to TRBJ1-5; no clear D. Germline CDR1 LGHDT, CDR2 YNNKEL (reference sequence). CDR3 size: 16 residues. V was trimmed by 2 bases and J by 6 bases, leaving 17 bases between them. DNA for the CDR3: TGTGCCAGCAGCCAATTCGGGCAGAAAGGGAGTCAGCCCCAGCATTTT. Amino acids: CASSQFGQKGSQPQHF.

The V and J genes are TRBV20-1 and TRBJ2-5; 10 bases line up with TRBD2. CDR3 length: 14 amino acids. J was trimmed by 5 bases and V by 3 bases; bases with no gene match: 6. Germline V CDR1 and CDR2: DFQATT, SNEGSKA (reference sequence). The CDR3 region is CSASILAGVETQYF. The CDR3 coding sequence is TGCAGTGCTAGCATCCTAGCGGGAGTGGAGACCCAGTACTTC.